The 31 T cell receptor beta chains in this list originate from one sample, sequenced in a study of monozygotic twins with inflammatory bowel disease. TCRdb re-called the 5' RACE reads, yielding one record per CDR3 amino acid sequence without DNA. Reported are around 380,000 distinct CDR3 sequences; the ten largest clones contain approximately 2.3%. Material: blood. These receptors all stem from a human donor with ulcerative colitis or Crohn's disease, or a healthy co-twin of an affected twin (not recorded which).

The chain joins TRBV5-1 to TRBJ2-1; TCRdb's D call, TRBD1, is unchecked because there is no DNA. CDR1 is SGHRS and CDR2 is YFSETQ in the germline V gene. The length of the CDR3 is 15 residues. The CDR3 loop reads CVSSFGQVRRDEQFF.

This chain uses TRBV10-3 with TRBJ1-4. This CDR3 is built from 15 residues. The germline V gene encodes CDR1 ENHRY and CDR2 SYGVKD. This CDR3 reads CAISESTATNEKLFF.

The chain recombines TRBV12-3 or TRBV12-4 with TRBJ2-7; no DNA is available, so the TRBD2 call from TCRdb remains unchecked. The CDR3 extends over 12 amino acids. CDR3 residues: CASRSGPYEQYF.

The J gene is TRBJ2-3, the V gene TRBV12-3 or TRBV12-4; TCRdb returns TRBD2, unconfirmable since there is no DNA. The length of the CDR3 is 18 residues. CDR3 amino acids: CASSLYMGGRAGTDTQYF.

The rearrangement links TRBV27 to TRBJ1-1; the TRBD1 assignment by TCRdb is unverifiable without DNA. The CDR3 is 13 amino acids. CDR1 MNHEY and CDR2 SMNVEV come from the germline V gene (reference sequence). The CDR3 sequence: CASRDSPGTEAFF.

The rearrangement uses TRBV7-6 and TRBJ1-1. The CDR3 consists of 13 residues. The germline gives CDR1 SGHVS, CDR2 FNYEAQ. CDR3 loop: CASSLDTYSNAFF. Drawing the rest from reference TRBV7-6 and TRBJ1-1, the complete variable domain is GAGVSQSPRYKVTKRGQDVALRCDPISGHVSLYWYRQALGQGPEFLTYFNYEAQQDKSGLPNDRFSAERPEGSISTLTIQRTEQRDSAMYRCASSLDTYSNAFFGQGTRLTVV.

The chain has TRBV4-2 and TRBJ2-4; TCRdb calls TRBD2, which cannot be checked without DNA. The CDR3 is 17 residues long. Germline values: CDR1 LGHNA, CDR2 YNFKEQ. The CDR3 reads CASSQGGGSLAKNIQYF.

This rearrangement joins TRBV6-1 to TRBJ2-7; absent DNA, TCRdb's TRBD1 call cannot be checked. The germline CDR1 and CDR2 sequences are MNHNS and SASEGT. The CDR3 extends over 15 amino acids. This CDR3 reads CASRSGQGRPYEQYF.

The V gene is TRBV12-3 or TRBV12-4, the J gene TRBJ2-7. CDR3 length: 12 residues. CDR3 in amino acids: CASSLAADRRYF.

The rearrangement joins TRBV2 to TRBJ2-1; without DNA, the TCRdb call of TRBD1 cannot be checked. Germline V gene data show CDR1 as SNHLY and CDR2 as FYNNEI. This CDR3 has 15 residues. CDR3 sequence: CASPPSGSSYNEQFF.

The chain combines TRBV18 with TRBJ2-3. Germline assignment: CDR1 KGHSH and CDR2 LQKENI. There are 13 residues in the CDR3. The CDR3 loop is CASSPRITEGQDF.

The chain carries TRBV19 and TRBJ2-1; the D gene TCRdb calls, TRBD1, cannot be checked with no DNA. Germline assignment: CDR1 LNHDA and CDR2 SQIVND (reference sequence). There are 14 residues in the CDR3. The CDR3: CASKRGANKNEQFF.

The J gene is TRBJ2-1, the V gene TRBV7-2; no DNA is available, so the TRBD1 call from TCRdb remains unchecked. Germline V gene sequence: CDR1 SGHTA, CDR2 FQGNSA. This CDR3 is 15 amino acids long. The CDR3: CASKVDRGTYNEQFF.

The chain is built from TRBV20-1 and TRBJ2-2; TCRdb designates TRBD1, a call that cannot be tested without DNA. Germline loops: CDR1 DFQATT, CDR2 SNEGSKA (reference sequence). The CDR3 has 14 residues. The CDR3 is CSVYGQTYTGELFF.

The rearrangement joins TRBV5-1 to TRBJ1-4. This CDR3 spans 14 amino acids. The germline V gene encodes CDR1 SGHRS and CDR2 YFSETQ. CDR3 sequence: CASSLGRENEKLFF.

The chain combines TRBV7-9 with TRBJ2-1; no DNA is available, so the TRBD2 call from TCRdb remains unchecked. The CDR3 is made up of 15 amino acids. The germline CDR1 and CDR2 sequences are SEHNR and FQNEAQ (reference sequence). The CDR3 here is CASSSPAGVNNEQFF.

The chain carries TRBV15 and TRBJ2-3. Germline V lookup: CDR1 LNHNV, CDR2 YYDKDF (reference sequence). This CDR3 is 11 amino acids long. CDR3 sequence reads: CATEFTDTQYF.

The chain uses TRBV18 and TRBJ1-1. Germline values: CDR1 KGHSH, CDR2 LQKENI. The CDR3 has 12 residues. CDR3: CASSTLNTEAFF.

This sequence joins TRBV5-6 and TRBJ2-1. This CDR3 is 15 amino acids long. Looked up from germline, CDR1 is SGHDT and CDR2 is YYEEEE. The CDR3 sequence is CASSFGGASYNEQFF.

The chain links TRBV11-3 to TRBJ1-3; the D call from TCRdb, TRBD1, cannot be confirmed without DNA. CDR3 length: 14 amino acids. Germline CDR1 and CDR2: SGHNT and YENEEA. The CDR3 loop reads CASSFRGPRNTIYF. The whole variable domain, filled in from reference TRBV11-3 and TRBJ1-3, reads EAGVVQSPRYKIIEKKQPVAFWCNPISGHNTLYWYLQNLGQGPELLIRYENEEAVDDSQLPKDRFSAERLKGVDSTLKIQPAELGDSAVYLCASSFRGPRNTIYFGEGSWLTVV.

J is TRBJ2-3 and V is TRBV11-3; the TCRdb call, TRBD2, lacks DNA for checking. Germline lookup yields CDR1 SGHNT and CDR2 YENEEA. The CDR3 length is 16 residues. This CDR3 is CASSLGDWTSTDTQYF.

The chain carries TRBV21-1 and TRBJ1-4; the TCRdb D gene call, TRBD1, has no DNA to confirm it. TRBV21-1 is designated a pseudogene. The CDR3 spans 14 residues. CDR3 amino acids: CASSKDSRNEKLFF.

V usage is TRBV7-2 and J usage is TRBJ2-7. Germline V gene sequence: CDR1 SGHTA, CDR2 FQGNSA. The CDR3 extends over 14 amino acids. The CDR3 here is CASSYDSCTYEQYF.

The chain couples TRBV7-8 to TRBJ2-3; there is no DNA to check the TCRdb D call of TRBD2. The CDR3 is 16 amino acids. Germline V gives CDR1 SGHVS, CDR2 FQNEAQ. The chain's CDR3 is CASSPTSGRAGDTQYF.

J is TRBJ2-2 and V is TRBV7-9; TCRdb returns TRBD1, unconfirmable since there is no DNA. The length of the CDR3 is 15 residues. Germline V lookup: CDR1 SEHNR, CDR2 FQNEAQ (reference sequence). The CDR3 loop reads CASNDKAGATGELFF.

The rearrangement uses TRBV5-1 and TRBJ2-2; TCRdb's assignment of TRBD2 cannot be checked, as there is no DNA. This CDR3 has 17 amino acids. CDR1 SGHRS and CDR2 YFSETQ come from the germline V gene. The CDR3 protein is CASSTDPSGPNTGELFF.

The chain carries TRBV27 and TRBJ2-7; TCRdb's D gene call, TRBD2, goes unchecked for lack of DNA. Germline CDR1 reads MNHEY; CDR2 reads SMNVEV (reference sequence). CDR3 length: 14 amino acids. CDR3 region: CASSPRVVAYEQYF.

V and J are TRBV7-6 and TRBJ2-2. The germline gives CDR1 SGHVS, CDR2 FNYEAQ. CDR3 size: 13 residues. CDR3 protein: CASSQTGAGELFF.

The V and J genes are TRBV20-1 and TRBJ1-1. Germline V gene data show CDR1 as DFQATT and CDR2 as SNEGSKA (reference sequence). The CDR3 is 15 residues long. The CDR3: CSARATESLNTEAFF.

J is TRBJ2-7 and V is TRBV12-3 or TRBV12-4; TCRdb's D call, TRBD2, is unchecked because there is no DNA. The CDR3 consists of 17 residues. This CDR3 reads CASSRGLAGGYTYEQYF.

V gene TRBV11-2 combines with J gene TRBJ2-2; the TCRdb D gene call, TRBD2, has no DNA to confirm it. Germline CDR1 reads SGHAT; CDR2 reads FQNNGV. CDR3 length: 19 residues. CDR3: CASTKLSGLAGANTGELFF.